This T cell receptor (beta chain) was sequenced in a study of blood T cell repertoires in COVID-19. TCRdb's table, derived via immunoSEQ multiplex PCR, lists solely in-frame clones and lacks some. The table lists about 58,000 clones, approximately 84% of them singletons. With 7 bases removed from V and 2 bases from J, the gap between germline ends came to 7 bases. The CDR3 totals 12 residues. Germline lookup yields CDR1 SGHRS and CDR2 YFSETQ. The sample was peripheral blood. The chain recombines TRBV5-1 with TRBJ1-5; no definite D call. The origin of this receptor is a man older than 75 with COVID-19, enrolled during active disease. The CDR3 loop reads CASGDGNQPQHF. In DNA, the CDR3 is TGCGCCAGCGGAGATGGCAATCAGCCCCAGCATTTT.